The clone carrying this TCR beta chain has a count of ten or more. Its antigen is unidentified. Germline and genes: mouse. The read gets to within 4 residues of the CDR3 end, and the germline J gene fills in the rest. Once RNA had been extracted, it was reverse transcribed into cDNA to act as the sequencing template. Some clones are missing from TCRdb's copy, which holds only in-frame ones; the method was immunoSEQ multiplex PCR. The record shows around 9,600 clones for this sample, with no singletons present. This specimen comes from a study of CD8+ T cells in alopecia areata. Study as a whole: C3H/HeJ donors aged roughly 6-13 months with spontaneous alopecia supplied skin grafted onto approximately 7-11-week-old female C3H/HeJ mice. Study-level findings and limits: Patients showed less clear TCR sequence sharing than mice, possibly partly because of HLA diversity. More clonal than normal scalp was lesional scalp, particularly alopecia totalis/universalis. Among the cells sequenced in scalp samples are also the resident alphabeta T cells of normal skin.

It was with CD4, CD8alpha, NKG2D, NKG2ACE and other markers that pooled cutaneous lymph node cells were sorted. The CDR3 has 14 amino acids. The V gene's germline CDR1 is NNHDY and CDR2 SYVADS. The source material was CD8+ T cells sorted from a lymph node. V usage is TRBV13-3 and J usage is TRBJ2-5, with 8 bases matching TRBD2. The receptor was derived from a C3H/HeJ mouse with alopecia areata. The mice in this strain carry MHC haplotype H2-k. CDR3 loop: CASSDNWGRDTQYF. The DNA read from the CDR3 is TGTGCCAGCAGTGATAACTGGGGGAGAGAC.